This T cell receptor (beta chain) was captured in a study of T-cell reconstitution after alpha-beta-depleted transplantation in children. This clonotype came up many times. What it binds is unknown. Unique molecular identifiers were used in preparing the TCRbeta library. TCRdb re-analysed the PCR reads in MiXCR, keeping a single row per CDR3 protein. Among about 420,000 distinct CDR3 sequences listed, about a sixth were seen once. The CDR3 has 14 amino acids. Trimming cost V 1 base and J 3 bases, with 10 bases left between them. Broader study findings: Approximately two months post-transplant, alpha-beta T cells reportedly originated from several hundred expanded graft clones. The authors attributed T-cell counts and diversity one year after transplant mostly to newly produced T cells.

Sequenced material: PBMCs, mostly from graft donor cells, taken 360 days after TCRalphabeta/CD19-depleted stem cell transplant. This TCR came from a boy less than two years old who had a stem cell transplant for Wiskott-Aldrich syndrome, so the T cells may come from the graft donor. The chain combines TRBV12-3 or TRBV12-4 with TRBJ2-7; D is possibly TRBD2 (6 bases). Written as DNA, the CDR3 is TGTGCCAGCAGTTTAGGGGTCGGGGGCTACGAGCAGTACTTC. Encoded protein: CASSLGVGGYEQYF.